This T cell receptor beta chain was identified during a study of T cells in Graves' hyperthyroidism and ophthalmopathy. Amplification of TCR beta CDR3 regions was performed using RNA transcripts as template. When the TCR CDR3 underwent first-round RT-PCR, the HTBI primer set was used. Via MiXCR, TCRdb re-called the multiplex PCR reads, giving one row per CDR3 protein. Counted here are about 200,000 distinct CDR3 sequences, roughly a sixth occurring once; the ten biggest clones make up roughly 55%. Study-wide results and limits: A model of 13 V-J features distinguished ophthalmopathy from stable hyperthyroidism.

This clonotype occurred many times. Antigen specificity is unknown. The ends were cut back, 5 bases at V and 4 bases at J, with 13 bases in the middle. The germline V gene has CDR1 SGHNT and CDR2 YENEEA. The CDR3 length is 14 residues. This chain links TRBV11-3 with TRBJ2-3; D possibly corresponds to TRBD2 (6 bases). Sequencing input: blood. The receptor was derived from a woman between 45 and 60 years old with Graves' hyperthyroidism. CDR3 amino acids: CASSVTSPPDTQYF. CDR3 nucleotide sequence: TGTGCCAGCAGCGTTACTAGCCCCCCAGATACGCAGTATTTT.